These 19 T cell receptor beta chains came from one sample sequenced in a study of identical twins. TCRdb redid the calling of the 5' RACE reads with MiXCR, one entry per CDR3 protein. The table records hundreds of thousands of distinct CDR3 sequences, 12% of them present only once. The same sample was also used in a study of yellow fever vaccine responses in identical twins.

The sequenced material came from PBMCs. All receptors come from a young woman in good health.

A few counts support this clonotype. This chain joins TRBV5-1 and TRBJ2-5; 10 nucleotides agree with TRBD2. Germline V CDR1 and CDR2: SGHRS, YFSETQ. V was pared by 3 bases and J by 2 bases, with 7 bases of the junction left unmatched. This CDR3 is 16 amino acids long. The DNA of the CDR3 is TGCGCCAGCAGCTGGGGAGGACTAGCGGCGCAAGAGACCCAGTACTTC. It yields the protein CASSWGGLAAQETQYF.

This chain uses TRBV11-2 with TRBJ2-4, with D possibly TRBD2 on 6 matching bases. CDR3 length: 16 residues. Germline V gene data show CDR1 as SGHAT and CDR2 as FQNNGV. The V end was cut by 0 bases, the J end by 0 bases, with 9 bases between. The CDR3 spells CASSLDGRGAKNIQYF. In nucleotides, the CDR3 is TGTGCCAGCAGCTTAGACGGGAGAGGAGCCAAAAACATTCAGTACTTC.

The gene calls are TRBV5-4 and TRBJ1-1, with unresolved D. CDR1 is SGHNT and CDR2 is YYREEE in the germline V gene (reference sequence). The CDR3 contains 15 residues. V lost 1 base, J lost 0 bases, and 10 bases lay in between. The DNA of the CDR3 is TGTGCCAGCAGCTTGTCCAGCACCCTGAACACTGAAGCTTTCTTT. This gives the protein CASSLSSTLNTEAFF.

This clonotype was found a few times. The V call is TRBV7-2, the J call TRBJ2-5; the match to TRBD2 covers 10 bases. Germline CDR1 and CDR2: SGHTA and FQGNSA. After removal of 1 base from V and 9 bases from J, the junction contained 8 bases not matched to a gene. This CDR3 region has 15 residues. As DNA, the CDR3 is TGTGCCAGCAGCTTAGATAGGGGTAGCGGGGGGCCCCAGTACTTC. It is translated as CASSLDRGSGGPQYF.

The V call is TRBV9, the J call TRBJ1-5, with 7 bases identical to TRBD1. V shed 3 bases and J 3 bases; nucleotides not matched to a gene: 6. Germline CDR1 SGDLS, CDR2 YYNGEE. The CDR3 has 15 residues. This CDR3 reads CASSATGAYNQPQHF. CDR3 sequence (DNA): TGTGCCAGCAGCGCCACAGGGGCCTACAATCAGCCCCAGCATTTT.

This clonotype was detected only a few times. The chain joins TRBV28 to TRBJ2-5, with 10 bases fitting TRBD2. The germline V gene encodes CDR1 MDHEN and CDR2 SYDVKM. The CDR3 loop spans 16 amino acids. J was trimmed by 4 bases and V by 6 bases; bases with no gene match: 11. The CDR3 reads CASSRGGAGGIETQYF. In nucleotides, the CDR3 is TGTGCCAGCAGCCGGGGCGGAGCGGGAGGGATAGAGACCCAGTACTTC.

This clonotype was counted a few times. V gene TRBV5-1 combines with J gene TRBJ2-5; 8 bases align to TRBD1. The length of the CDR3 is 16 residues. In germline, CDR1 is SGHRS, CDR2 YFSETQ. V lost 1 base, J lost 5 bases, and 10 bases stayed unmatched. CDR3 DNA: TGCGCCAGCAGCTTGCCACGACAGGGGAGTAGGGAGACCCAGTACTTC. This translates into CASSLPRQGSRETQYF.

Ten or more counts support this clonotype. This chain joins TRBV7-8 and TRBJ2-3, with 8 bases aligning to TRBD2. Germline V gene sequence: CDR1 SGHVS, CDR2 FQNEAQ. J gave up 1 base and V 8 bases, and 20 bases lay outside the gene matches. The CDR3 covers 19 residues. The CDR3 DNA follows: TGTGCCAGCTCCTTTCGGCGGGTTAGTGAGGGACTAGGCACAGATACGCAGTATTTT. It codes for CASSFRRVSEGLGTDTQYF.

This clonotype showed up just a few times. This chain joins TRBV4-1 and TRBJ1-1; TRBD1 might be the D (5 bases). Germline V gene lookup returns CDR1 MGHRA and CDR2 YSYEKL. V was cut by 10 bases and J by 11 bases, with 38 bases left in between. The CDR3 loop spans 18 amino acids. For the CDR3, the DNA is TGCGCCACCTTACCTTCTGGGAGGGGTATTCCCCCCTCCACAAGCGCTTTCTTT. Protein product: CATLPSGRGIPPSTSAFF.

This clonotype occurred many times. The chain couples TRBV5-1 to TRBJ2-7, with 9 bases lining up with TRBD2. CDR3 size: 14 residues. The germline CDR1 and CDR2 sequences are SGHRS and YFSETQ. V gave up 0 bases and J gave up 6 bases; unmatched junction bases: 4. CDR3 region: CASSLGLAGFEQYF. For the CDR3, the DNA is TGCGCCAGCAGCTTGGGTCTAGCGGGATTCGAGCAGTACTTC.

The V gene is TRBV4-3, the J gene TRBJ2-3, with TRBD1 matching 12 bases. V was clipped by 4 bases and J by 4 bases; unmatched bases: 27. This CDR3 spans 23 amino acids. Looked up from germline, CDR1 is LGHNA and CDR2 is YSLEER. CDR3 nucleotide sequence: TGCGCCAGCAGCCTGCCGGGCCTGGCGGGACAGGGGGCGCATAGTAGGGTTCCAGATACGCAGTATTTT. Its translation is CASSLPGLAGQGAHSRVPDTQYF.

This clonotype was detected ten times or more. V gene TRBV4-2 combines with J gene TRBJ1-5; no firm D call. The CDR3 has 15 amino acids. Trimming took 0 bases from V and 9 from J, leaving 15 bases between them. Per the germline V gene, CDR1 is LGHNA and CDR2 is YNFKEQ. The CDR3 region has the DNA TGTGCCAGCAGCCAAGATTACGGGAAGTCGTTGCCCCAGCATTTT. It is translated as CASSQDYGKSLPQHF.

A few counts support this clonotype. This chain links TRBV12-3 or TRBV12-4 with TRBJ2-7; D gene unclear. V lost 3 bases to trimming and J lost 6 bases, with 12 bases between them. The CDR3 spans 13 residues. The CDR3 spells CASSFGITGEQYV. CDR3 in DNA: TGTGCCAGCAGTTTCGGTATTACGGGCGAGCAGTACGTC.

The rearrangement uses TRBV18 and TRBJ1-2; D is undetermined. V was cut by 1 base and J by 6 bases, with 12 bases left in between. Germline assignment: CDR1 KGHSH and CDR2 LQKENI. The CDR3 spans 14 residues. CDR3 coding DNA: TGTGCCAGCTCACCACGGACTCTCGGGGATGGCTACACCTTC. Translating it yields CASSPRTLGDGYTF.

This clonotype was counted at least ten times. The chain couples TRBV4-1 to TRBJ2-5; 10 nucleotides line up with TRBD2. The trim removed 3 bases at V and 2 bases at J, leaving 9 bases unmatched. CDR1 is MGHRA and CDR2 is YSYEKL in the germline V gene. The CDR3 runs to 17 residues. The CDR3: CASSQELGLARQETQYF. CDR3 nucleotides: TGCGCCAGCAGCCAGGAGCTGGGACTAGCGAGACAAGAGACCCAGTACTTC.

This CDR3 reads CASQKKASPLHF. CDR3 in DNA: TGTGCCAGTCAAAAGAAGGCCTCACCCCTCCACTTT. This sequence joins TRBV19 and TRBJ1-6, with D unresolved. CDR1 and CDR2 from the germline V gene are LNHDA and SQIVND (reference sequence). CDR3 size: 12 residues. Trimming pared 8 bases from V and 10 bases from J, leaving 12 bases between.

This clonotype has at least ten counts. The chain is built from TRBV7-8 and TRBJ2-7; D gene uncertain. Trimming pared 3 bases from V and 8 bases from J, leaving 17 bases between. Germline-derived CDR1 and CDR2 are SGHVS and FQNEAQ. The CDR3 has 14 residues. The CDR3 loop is CASSFGVGQTKQYV. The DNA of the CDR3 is TGTGCCAGCAGCTTTGGGGTTGGGCAGACCAAGCAGTACGTC.

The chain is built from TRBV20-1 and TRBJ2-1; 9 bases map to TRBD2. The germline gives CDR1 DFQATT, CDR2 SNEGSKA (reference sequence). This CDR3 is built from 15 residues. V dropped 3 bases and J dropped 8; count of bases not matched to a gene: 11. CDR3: CSARRGGGAADEQFF. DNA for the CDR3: TGCAGTGCTAGGAGGGGCGGGGGGGCCGCAGATGAGCAGTTCTTC.

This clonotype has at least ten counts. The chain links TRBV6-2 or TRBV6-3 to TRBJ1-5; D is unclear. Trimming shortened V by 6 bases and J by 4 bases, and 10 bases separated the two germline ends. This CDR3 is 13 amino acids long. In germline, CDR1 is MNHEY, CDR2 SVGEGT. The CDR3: CASSQWLNQPQHF. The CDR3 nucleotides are TGTGCCAGCAGCCAGTGGTTAAATCAGCCCCAGCATTTT.